This passage covers 22 T cell receptor beta chains from one sample sequenced in a study of OX40 agonist ivuxolimab in advanced cancers. Measured with immunoSEQ multiplex PCR; TCRdb has only the in-frame clones, and not every one. The table shows 90,000 or so clones, with about 83% occurring only once. Sequences were derived from CD4+ or CD8+ T cells sorted from blood, sampled in a trial of the OX40 agonist ivuxolimab. The receptors derive from an adult with an advanced solid tumor such as melanoma, head and neck, liver or kidney cancer.

This chain links TRBV14 with TRBJ1-1; D call uncertain. The CDR3 is 14 residues long. The V gene's germline CDR1 is SGHDN and CDR2 FVKESK. V gave up 2 bases and J gave up 0 bases, with 7 bases separating them. The CDR3 spells CASSQPGLNTEAFF. The DNA for the CDR3 is TGTGCCAGCAGCCAACCAGGTCTGAACACTGAAGCTTTCTTT.

The sample holds one count of this clone. The chain employs TRBV25-1 and TRBJ2-2, with unresolved D. The CDR3 contains 14 residues. Germline CDR1 is MGHDK and CDR2 is SYGVNS. The V gene lost 4 bases and the J gene lost 4 bases, with 10 bases spanning the gap. Written as DNA, the CDR3 is TGTGCCAGCAGTGTTACCATTTCCACCGGGGAGCTGTTTTTT. Translation: CASSVTISTGELFF.

V usage is TRBV30 and J usage is TRBJ1-3; no definite D call. V was clipped by 0 bases and J by 0 bases, with 6 bases between them. The CDR3 runs 14 residues. Germline CDR1 and CDR2: GTSNPN and SVGIG (reference sequence). The CDR3 DNA follows: TGTGCCTGGAGTGTACAAGACTCTGGAAACACCATATATTTT. As protein: CAWSVQDSGNTIYF.

The CDR3 here is CASSSGIQETQYF. The CDR3 region has the DNA TGTGCCAGCAGCTCCGGGATCCAAGAGACCCAGTACTTC. The chain uses TRBV7-6 and TRBJ2-5; perhaps TRBD2 as D (5 bases). Trimming shortened V by 4 bases and J by 1 base, and 7 bases separated the two germline ends. From germline, CDR1 is SGHVS and CDR2 FNYEAQ. The CDR3 sequence is 13 residues long.

This clone has just one count. V gene TRBV5-1 combines with J gene TRBJ2-1; 8 bases are a match to TRBD2. Trimming took 5 bases from V and 4 from J; bases not matched to a gene: 5. The CDR3 consists of 14 residues. The V gene's germline CDR1 is SGHRS and CDR2 YFSETQ. The CDR3, as DNA: TGCGCCAGCAGTACAGCTAGCGGGTACAATGAGCAGTTCTTC. Encoded protein: CASSTASGYNEQFF.

The V gene is TRBV6-5, the J gene TRBJ2-2; D uncertain. CDR1 and CDR2 from the germline V gene are MNHEY and SVGAGI. CDR3 length: 13 residues. Trimming cost V 9 bases and J 5 bases, with 13 bases left between them. The chain's CDR3 is CASGEAYTGELFF. CDR3 bases: TGTGCCAGTGGAGAAGCCTATACCGGGGAGCTGTTTTTT.

This chain connects TRBV6-1 to TRBJ1-1, with TRBD1 identical over 8 bases. This CDR3 is 16 amino acids long. In germline, CDR1 is MNHNS, CDR2 SASEGT. Trimming at V came to 1 base and at J to 0 bases, leaving 4 bases not matched to a gene. CDR3 nucleotides: TGTGCCAGCAGTGAAGTTGGGACAGGAATGAACACTGAAGCTTTCTTT. Protein product: CASSEVGTGMNTEAFF.

The J gene is TRBJ2-2, the V gene TRBV6-4, with 7 bases matching TRBD1. Germline CDR1 MRHNA, CDR2 SNTAGT. The CDR3 is made up of 14 amino acids. V was clipped by 3 bases and J by 4 bases; unmatched bases: 2. In nucleotides, the CDR3 is TGTGCCAGCAGTGAAGGGGGCATCACCGGGGAGCTGTTTTTT. Translation: CASSEGGITGELFF.

This clone was seen only once. The rearrangement joins TRBV10-1 to TRBJ2-4, with TRBD2 as a possible D gene (6 bases). Per germline, CDR1 WNHNN and CDR2 SYGVQD (reference sequence). The CDR3 contains 12 residues. V lost 4 bases and J 8 bases, leaving 9 bases between the germline ends. CDR3 bases: TGCGCCAGCAGTGGGCCGGGGGACATTCAGTACTTC. Protein sequence: CASSGPGDIQYF.

The chain couples TRBV11-3 to TRBJ2-5; 14 bases are a match to TRBD2. The CDR3 covers 16 residues. The germline V gene has CDR1 SGHNT and CDR2 YENEEA. V was pared by 5 bases and J by 5 bases, with 7 bases of the junction left unmatched. CDR3 nucleotides: TGTGCCAGCAGCCCAGGACTAGCGGGAGGATTTGAGACCCAGTACTTC. It translates to CASSPGLAGGFETQYF.

The chain uses TRBV6-1 and TRBJ2-7, with 10 bases fitting TRBD2. The junction had 4 bases not matched to a gene; V was cut back by 6 bases and J by 2 bases. Germline V CDR1 and CDR2: MNHNS, SASEGT. The CDR3 spans 14 residues. CDR3 region: CASSRSGGPYEQYF. In nucleotides, the CDR3 is TGTGCCAGCAGCCGTAGCGGGGGGCCCTACGAGCAGTACTTC.

V and J are TRBV10-3 and TRBJ1-2, with 8 bases identical to TRBD1. V lost 5 bases, J lost 7 bases, and 9 bases stayed unmatched. The CDR3 is made up of 14 amino acids. Germline CDR1 ENHRY, CDR2 SYGVKD. The CDR3 nucleotides read TGTGCCATCAGTATAGCCGACAGGGGCCTTGGCTACACCTTC. Residues: CAISIADRGLGYTF.

The V and J genes are TRBV5-1 and TRBJ1-2; the match to TRBD1 covers 12 bases. The CDR3 totals 15 residues. Per the germline V gene, CDR1 is SGHRS and CDR2 is YFSETQ. V lost 0 bases to trimming and J lost 8 bases; unmatched junction nucleotides: 5. The CDR3 DNA is TGCGCCAGCAGCTTGGAGGGACAGGGGGCGCTGGGCTACACCTTC. Translation: CASSLEGQGALGYTF. The variable domain in full, completed from reference TRBV5-1 and TRBJ1-2, reads KAGVTQTPRYLIKTRGQQVTLSCSPISGHRSVSWYQQTPGQGLQFLFEYFSETQRNKGNFPGRFSGRQFSNSRSEMNVSTLELGDSALYLCASSLEGQGALGYTFGSGTRLTVV.

This clone was detected a few times. The chain employs TRBV25-1 and TRBJ1-5; possible D gene TRBD1, 5 bases. There are 13 residues in the CDR3. Germline V gene sequence: CDR1 MGHDK, CDR2 SYGVNS. V lost 4 bases, J lost 4 bases, and 8 bases lay in between. The CDR3 bases are TGTGCCAGCAGTGTGTCAGGGAATCAGCCCCAGCATTTT. It yields the protein CASSVSGNQPQHF.

This clone ranks as medium-sized (0.01 to 0.1%). The CDR3 loop is CASIGTGQGDEKLFF. As DNA, the CDR3 is TGTGCCAGTATAGGAACTGGACAGGGAGATGAAAAACTGTTTTTT. The chain combines TRBV19 with TRBJ1-4, with 8 bases fitting TRBD1. This CDR3 is 15 amino acids long. V was clipped by 7 bases and J by 6 bases; unmatched bases: 10. Germline-derived CDR1 and CDR2 are LNHDA and SQIVND (reference sequence).

The chain employs TRBV7-3 and TRBJ2-5; D is possibly TRBD2 (7 bases). Germline V gene data show CDR1 as SGHTA and CDR2 as FQGTGA. Trimming stripped 2 bases from V and 2 bases from J, with 18 bases between. The CDR3 is 17 amino acids. CDR3 in amino acids: CASSLFGQGGGQETQYF. The CDR3 DNA reads TGTGCCAGCAGCTTATTTGGGCAGGGAGGGGGACAAGAGACCCAGTACTTC.

J is TRBJ1-1 and V is TRBV6-5; a possible D gene is TRBD1 (5 bases). V was trimmed by 6 bases and J by 10 bases, leaving 24 bases between them. The CDR3 is 15 amino acids. Germline V gene lookup returns CDR1 MNHEY and CDR2 SVGAGI. The CDR3 here is CASRAIQEALEGAFF. The CDR3 region has the DNA TGTGCCAGCAGAGCGATACAGGAAGCCCTTGAAGGAGCTTTCTTT.

A single count supports this clone. This chain joins TRBV19 and TRBJ1-4; maybe TRBD1 (6 bases). CDR1 is LNHDA and CDR2 is SQIVND in the germline V gene (reference sequence). Trimming stripped 4 bases from V and 7 bases from J, with 19 bases between. The CDR3 has 16 amino acids. Here the CDR3 reads CASSKGTGAQSEKLFF. The CDR3 DNA reads TGTGCCAGTAGTAAGGGGACGGGGGCGCAGAGTGAAAAACTGTTTTTT. Full variable domain (rest looked up from reference TRBV19 and TRBJ1-4): DGGITQSPKYLFRKEGQNVTLSCEQNLNHDAMYWYRQDPGQGLRLIYYSQIVNDFQKGDIAEGYSVSREKKESFPLTVTSAQKNPTAFYLCASSKGTGAQSEKLFFGSGTQLSVL.

The rearrangement joins TRBV19 to TRBJ2-2, with 9 bases that match TRBD2. V lost 2 bases and J lost 0; bases outside the gene matches: 1. Germline V gene sequence: CDR1 LNHDA, CDR2 SQIVND (reference sequence). The CDR3 length is 16 residues. CDR3 loop: CASSISGGTNTGELFF. The CDR3 coding sequence is TGTGCCAGTAGTATAAGCGGGGGGACGAACACCGGGGAGCTGTTTTTT.

The chain employs TRBV7-8 and TRBJ1-2; possible D gene TRBD1, 6 bases. Germline CDR1 is SGHVS and CDR2 is FQNEAQ. Trimming cost V 4 bases and J 4 bases, with 16 bases left between them. The CDR3 consists of 15 residues. CDR3 in amino acids: CASSSQGYEGYGYTF. In DNA form, the CDR3 reads TGTGCCAGCAGCTCACAGGGTTACGAGGGCTATGGCTACACCTTC.

Here the CDR3 DNA reads TGTGCCAGCAGCTTAGGGTCCAAAGAGACCCAGTACTTC. Translating it yields CASSLGSKETQYF. The chain couples TRBV7-9 to TRBJ2-5; no definite D call. Trimming removed 1 base at V and 3 bases at J, with 6 bases between. Germline V lookup: CDR1 SEHNR, CDR2 FQNEAQ (reference sequence). The CDR3 is 13 amino acids.

This clone showed up just once. The rearrangement joins TRBV19 to TRBJ1-2, with TRBD1 as a possible D gene (5 bases). Trimming took 8 bases from V and 4 from J, leaving 11 bases between them. CDR3 size: 12 residues. The germline gives CDR1 LNHDA, CDR2 SQIVND (reference sequence). The CDR3 region is CASGGDSYGYTF. The CDR3 DNA reads TGTGCCAGTGGGGGAGACAGCTATGGCTACACCTTC. Full variable domain (rest looked up from reference TRBV19 and TRBJ1-2): DGGITQSPKYLFRKEGQNVTLSCEQNLNHDAMYWYRQDPGQGLRLIYYSQIVNDFQKGDIAEGYSVSREKKESFPLTVTSAQKNPTAFYLCASGGDSYGYTFGSGTRLTVV.